The present T cell receptor (beta chain) was sequenced within a study of T cell responses to AZD1222 COVID-19 vaccine. General study results and limits: Baseline antibody screening turned up just a handful of seropositive AZD1222 recipients. CD4 TCRs linked to vaccination spanned spike, dominating at 160-218 and 743-854. There were repertoire samples only from the period after the peak T cell response.

The table came from immunoSEQ multiplex PCR; TCRdb's copy has only in-frame clones and leaves some out. Of about 110,000 clones in the sample, just over 85% are singletons; the top ten hold 3% to 3.5%. Worth noting for this clone: Its antigen is currently unknown.

V was pared by 5 bases and J by 5 bases, with 15 bases between. Germline V lookup: CDR1 MNHEY, CDR2 SMNVEV (reference sequence). This CDR3 is 15 amino acids long. The origin of this receptor is an adult in good health. The source was peripheral blood, collected on day 0 of AZD1222 vaccination. This chain links TRBV27 with TRBJ2-2; possibly TRBD1 for D (5 bases). The CDR3 protein is CASSPRQKPTGELFF. CDR3 DNA sequence: TGTGCCAGCAGTCCCAGACAGAAGCCTACCGGGGAGCTGTTTTTT.